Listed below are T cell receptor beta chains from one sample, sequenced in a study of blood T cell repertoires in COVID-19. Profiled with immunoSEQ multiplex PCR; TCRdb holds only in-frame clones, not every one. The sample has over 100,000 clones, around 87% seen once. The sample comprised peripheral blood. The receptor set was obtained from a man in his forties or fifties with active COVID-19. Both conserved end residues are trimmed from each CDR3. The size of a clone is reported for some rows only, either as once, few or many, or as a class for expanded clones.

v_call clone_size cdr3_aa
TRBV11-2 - ASSLDWNEQF
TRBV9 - ASSAYRGLNTGELF
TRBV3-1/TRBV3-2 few ASSPRDRGAEQY
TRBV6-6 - ASRRDRESGLQY
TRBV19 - ASSRGYGNQPQH
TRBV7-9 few ASSSTHRTADNSPLH
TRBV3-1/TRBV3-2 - ASSRGTGGYGEQY
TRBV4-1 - ASSPTATSGRTDTQY
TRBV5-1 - ASSSLTGGGPNEQF
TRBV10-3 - AISESELAGLTQY
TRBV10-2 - ATSKGANQPQH
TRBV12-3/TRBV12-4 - ASSSPGGYGYT
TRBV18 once ASSPGPRQTDTQY
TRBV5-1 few ASRFRTGLQNEQF
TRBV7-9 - ASSLGTVQETQY
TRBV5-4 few ASSLGHSGNTIY
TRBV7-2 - ASSSTGSGGYT
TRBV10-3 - AISPGQGVNTIY
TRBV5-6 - ASSTLYGGNQPQH
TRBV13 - ASSWTSGGRGELF
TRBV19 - ASSMWPQPQH
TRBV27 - ASSFGTEIPYNSPLH
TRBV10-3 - ATGATSGNTIY
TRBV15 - ATTTDRGDTGELF
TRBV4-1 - ASSARTGGGAGELF
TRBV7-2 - ASSFQQVNTEAF
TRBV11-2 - ASSLEWSDRGF
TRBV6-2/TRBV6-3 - ASSRDGKLYGYT
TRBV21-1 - ASSKGRQGPGVGPEVIGNSPLH
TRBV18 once ASSPRLATLNEQF
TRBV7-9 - ASSPGGNTEAF
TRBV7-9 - ASSLFEGLAHEQY
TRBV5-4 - ASSFGGGEYNEQF
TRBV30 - AWRDARTATIYEQY
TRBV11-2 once ASRLERGELF
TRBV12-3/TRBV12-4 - ASSARQAYEQY
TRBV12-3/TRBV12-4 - ASTHRYYGYT
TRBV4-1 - ASSQAQGRNTGELF